A single T cell receptor beta chain is shown here with its context. The antigen this receptor binds is unknown. Per-base quality was not reported, and no clone a single base away is much larger than it. TCR CDR3 regions were amplified from genomic DNA by multiplex PCR using the deep immunoSEQ assay. Genomic DNA extracted from each cell subset was distributed evenly over all wells of several immunoSEQ 96-well plates, and each plate served as one replicate. For sorted subsets, each replicate PCR was loaded with about 0.2 ug genomic DNA, equivalent to 25,000 to 30,000 T cell genomes. The purified libraries were quantified using a Qubit 3.0 fluorometer, sized with a Bioanalyzer 2100, and then quantified again using the KAPA Library Quantification kit. Every immunoSEQ 96-well plate was sequenced on a dedicated single-read 150-cycle Illumina NextSeq 550 flow cell. The original methods were these. Because the immunoSEQ output included only junctional sequences and no quality scores, the filtering could not be the same as the filtering used for full-length reads. To assign V/J genes and CDR3, sequences were annotated against IMGT germline references using PyIR, a Python wrapper for IgBLAST v1.9. Reads were removed for weak V/J assignments (E-value above 1e-6), missing CDR3, stop codons, out-of-frame junctions, or ambiguous translated residues. V3J clonotypes were defined by identical inferred V gene, J gene, and CDR3 amino acid sequence. To compute the percentage overlap between repertoires, the number of shared unique clonotypes was divided by the size of the smaller repertoire. Richness of each repertoire was evaluated using RTK rarefaction, the Chao1 estimator, and Recon v2.1 estimates of unobserved clonotypes. Generation probabilities were computed with OLGA for all TCRbeta clonotypes obtained by the gDNA method from several donors. The immuneACCESS repertoire file appears here via TCRdb, limited to in-frame rearrangements. These files lack a portion of the clones; in checked studies, under half of the deficit traces to unresolved V genes, and the cause of the others is not known. That table supplies the V and J calls and clone size; D and trimming were determined from the DNA. In all, the sample holds about 1.1 million clones, and approximately 80% of those were seen once. The top ten clones comprise 0.7% to 0.95% of the sample.

The donors were healthy, HIV-negative adults with no recently reported acute infections or vaccinations. All donors were Caucasian adults living in Nashville, Tennessee, USA. CD4+ T cells were enriched by magnetic negative selection, after which naive cells were positively selected on CD45RA and the negative fraction was taken as the memory subset. After blood collection by leukapheresis, PBMCs were isolated using Ficoll-Histopaque density gradient centrifugation and then cryopreserved in the vapor phase of liquid nitrogen. Purity and quantity of every magnetically sorted T cell population were checked by analytical flow cytometry. Genomic DNA was isolated from each sorted fraction and quantified by UV absorbance on a Nanodrop 2000c. This sample was included in a study of shared clonotypes between healthy human individuals (dated by TCRdb to 2018 to 2021). A note on the overall study: A couple of women and a few men aged 18 to 49 years were included in the cohort. Per donor, three plates each were used for CD4 naive and CD4 memory, two for CD8 naive, and one for CD8 memory. Blood TCR repertoires of 5 or 6 healthy adults were deeply sequenced to estimate repertoire size and the extent of clonotype sharing between individuals. Different laboratories and diverse techniques were used to prepare libraries and sequence TCR repertoires, to increase sequencing depth and limit assay-specific biases. Each donor's leukapheresis produced roughly between about 0.9 and 9.5 billion PBMCs.

From a lookup of the germline V gene, CDR1 and CDR2 are SGHTA and FQGNSA. CDR3 length: 16 amino acids, cysteine to phenylalanine. Only the CDR3 region is kept as DNA, spanning 48 bases read in frame from base 1. Deletion took 0 bases off V and 4 bases off J, with a span of 16 bases between the germline ends. Results the study describes overall, beyond this receptor: Because the study included only a small number of donors, the genetic and exposure-history diversity represented was limited. Incomplete sequencing was indicated by rarefaction of sorted-subset datasets, despite the large sequencing depth. Naive subsets generally had larger estimated clonotype richness than memory subsets. Higher generation probabilities were observed for clonotypes shared by all four sorted-subset donors than for non-shared clonotypes. Pairwise subsampling led to the expectation that sequencing depth would affect the degree of clonotype sharing among donors. Sampling was limited to blood, and TCR repertoires in tissue likely differ from TCR repertoires in blood. When several donors were compared, the shared fraction of clonotypes was around 5% for naive CD4, 3% to 4% for naive CD8, 2% to 2.5% for memory CD4, and about 0.36% for memory CD8.

The source is a man aged 18 to 30 in good health. Some clones in this sample may be carry-over from other donors' samples. Sequencing input: memory CD4+ T cells from PBMCs. The sample's cell subset or site label, decoded: CD45RA-negative fraction. The rearranged chain carries TRBV7-2 and TRBJ2-7; TRBD2 is a weak D gene call, 5 bases matching. The CDR3 region reads CASSLARTDLSYEQYF. The nucleotide sequence is given as TGTGCCAGCAGCTTAGCGCGGACTGACCTCTCTTACGAGCAGTACTTC. With all but the CDR3 taken from the reference TRBV7-2 and TRBJ2-7 genes, the full variable domain is: GAGVSQSPSNKVTEKGKDVELRCDPISGHTALYWYRQSLGQGLEFLIYFQGNSAPDKSGLPSDRFSAERTGGSVSTLTIQRTQQEDSAVYLCASSLARTDLSYEQYFGPGTRLTVT.